One sample yielded the 30 T cell receptor beta chains listed below, sequenced in a study of beta chain features in type 1 diabetes. What was sequenced were expressed TCRB transcripts, since all of the isolated RNA had been reverse transcribed. The protocol was immunoSEQ multiplex PCR, while the TCRdb copy is restricted to in-frame clones and leaves out a portion. The repertoire holds about 900,000 clones, with about 17% as singletons. Material for sequencing was naive CD4+ T cells from blood. The source is a woman aged 18-29 years in good health.

This clone was observed a handful of times. The chain joins TRBV28 to TRBJ1-2; D not certain. CDR1 and CDR2 (germline): MDHEN, SYDVKM. V lost 3 bases and J lost 8, with 13 bases in between. This CDR3 region has 13 residues. The CDR3 sequence is CASSLAELRGYTF. The CDR3 DNA reads as TGTGCCAGCAGTTTGGCGGAGTTGCGCGGCTACACCTTC.

This clone showed up just a few times. This sample also contains other DNA sequences that code for the same CDR3. The genes are TRBV5-1 and TRBJ2-1, with a tentative D call TRBD2 (5 bases). The CDR3 sequence is 14 residues long. CDR1 SGHRS and CDR2 YFSETQ come from the germline V gene. With 1 base removed from V and 5 bases from J, the gap between germline ends came to 10 bases. The CDR3 reads CASSLSLADNEQFF. CDR3 sequence (DNA): TGCGCCAGCAGCTTGAGTCTAGCTGACAATGAGCAGTTCTTC. Together with reference TRBV5-1 and TRBJ2-1, the CDR3 gives the full variable domain: KAGVTQTPRYLIKTRGQQVTLSCSPISGHRSVSWYQQTPGQGLQFLFEYFSETQRNKGNFPGRFSGRQFSNSRSEMNVSTLELGDSALYLCASSLSLADNEQFFGPGTRLTVL.

The sample holds a few counts of this clone. The rearrangement uses TRBV4-3 and TRBJ2-1; D call uncertain. Germline CDR1 LGHNA, CDR2 YSLEER. The CDR3 sequence is 16 residues long. Trimming shortened V by 1 base and J by 5 bases, and 15 bases separated the two germline ends. DNA of the CDR3: TGCGCCAGCAGCCAAGTGTCACATTGCCCCAACAATGAGCAGTTCTTC. Protein: CASSQVSHCPNNEQFF.

The CDR3 nucleotides are TGTGCCAGCAGTTACAGGTCCAACACCGGGGAGCTGTTTTTT. Translated, it gives CASSYRSNTGELFF. The chain employs TRBV6-5 and TRBJ2-2; D is ambiguous. The CDR3 has 14 amino acids. In germline, CDR1 is MNHEY, CDR2 SVGAGI. The V end was cut by 2 bases, the J end by 2 bases, with 6 bases between.

The genes are TRBV21-1 and TRBJ1-4; the table's D gene call, TRBD1, was not cross checked with the DNA. TRBV21-1 represents a pseudogene. The CDR3 is made up of 12 amino acids. The CDR3 sequence is CASSINAGGLFF. In DNA, the CDR3 is TGTGCCAGCAGCATTAACGCAGGGGGGCTGTTTTTT.

This clone was observed a handful of times. This chain uses TRBV4-2 with TRBJ2-3; 10 bases line up with TRBD2. Looked up from germline, CDR1 is LGHNA and CDR2 is YNFKEQ. This CDR3 spans 16 amino acids. The V and J ends lost 0 bases and 6 bases, in that order; junction bases with no gene match: 6. CDR3 amino acids: CASSQETSGALDTQYF. Written as DNA, the CDR3 is TGTGCCAGCAGCCAAGAAACTAGCGGGGCCTTGGATACGCAGTATTTT.

This clone appeared a few times. The chain uses TRBV25-1 and TRBJ1-5, with TRBD1 matching 9 bases. Germline V gene data show CDR1 as MGHDK and CDR2 as SYGVNS. The V segment lost 8 bases and the J segment 6 bases; nucleotides outside the gene matches: 8. There are 14 residues in the CDR3. In DNA form, the CDR3 reads TGTGCCAGCGGAGGACAGGGGCTGGGTCAGCCCCAGCATTTT. Protein product: CASGGQGLGQPQHF. The complete variable domain, with remaining parts taken from reference TRBV25-1 and TRBJ1-5, reads EADIYQTPRYLVIGTGKKITLECSQTMGHDKMYWYQQDPGMELHLIHYSYGVNSTEKGDLSSESTVSRIRTEHFPLTLESARPSHTSQYLCASGGQGLGQPQHFGDGTRLSIL.

This clone has just a few counts. CDR3 protein: CASSLFMRVSPYEQYF. For the CDR3, the DNA is TGTGCCAGCAGCCTGTTCATGAGGGTCTCCCCCTACGAGCAGTACTTC. This chain joins TRBV5-6 and TRBJ2-7; perhaps TRBD2 as D (5 bases). Germline assignment: CDR1 SGHDT and CDR2 YYEEEE. The ends were cut back, 4 bases at V and 2 bases at J, with 19 bases in the middle. The CDR3 has 16 amino acids.

V and J are TRBV6-1 and TRBJ1-1; possible D gene TRBD1, 5 bases. V was shortened by 6 bases and J by 6 bases, with 17 bases between the two germline ends. This CDR3 has 14 amino acids. Germline CDR1 is MNHNS and CDR2 is SASEGT. The CDR3 spells CASRVSRDQAEAFF. The CDR3 DNA sequence: TGTGCCAGCAGGGTCTCCAGGGACCAAGCTGAAGCTTTCTTT.

To note about this clone: Other nucleotide sequences from this sample produce the same CDR3. The V and J genes are TRBV6-5 and TRBJ2-3; no definite D call. Looked up from germline, CDR1 is MNHEY and CDR2 is SVGAGI. V lost 0 bases and J lost 0, with 4 bases in between. This CDR3 comprises 14 residues. This chain's CDR3 is CASSYSYSTDTQYF. The CDR3 DNA reads as TGTGCCAGCAGTTACTCTTATAGCACAGATACGCAGTATTTT.

There are a few counts of this clone. V and J are TRBV28 and TRBJ1-5, with 9 bases that match TRBD1. J lost 9 bases, V lost 2 bases, and 5 bases had no gene match. In germline, CDR1 is MDHEN, CDR2 SYDVKM. The CDR3 is 14 residues long. CDR3 DNA sequence: TGTGCCAGCAGTTTAGCGGGACAGGGTCGGCCCCAGCATTTT. This sequence encodes CASSLAGQGRPQHF.

This clone was counted a few times. The chain employs TRBV7-2 and TRBJ2-2; TRBD2 is a possible D gene (6 bases). The ends were cut back, 5 bases at V and 0 bases at J, with 7 bases in the middle. The CDR3 spans 14 residues. The germline CDR1 and CDR2 sequences are SGHTA and FQGNSA. CDR3 sequence: CASSGGSNTGELFF. CDR3 bases: TGTGCCAGCAGCGGAGGGTCGAACACCGGGGAGCTGTTTTTT.

The V gene is TRBV2, the J gene TRBJ2-5; D unresolved. The length of the CDR3 is 15 residues. CDR1 SNHLY and CDR2 FYNNEI come from the germline V gene. V was clipped by 3 bases and J by 5 bases, with 16 bases between them. The CDR3 region is CASSESAANAETQYF. The CDR3, as DNA: TGTGCCAGCAGTGAGTCTGCGGCAAACGCGGAGACCCAGTACTTC.

This clone was counted only a few times. The chain employs TRBV28 and TRBJ2-1, with 10 bases matching TRBD1. CDR1 and CDR2 (germline): MDHEN, SYDVKM. The CDR3 is 15 amino acids. Trimming at V came to 2 bases and at J to 4 bases, leaving 2 bases not matched to a gene. The CDR3 sequence: CASSLRDRGYNEQFF. The DNA for the CDR3 is TGTGCCAGCAGTTTACGGGACAGGGGTTACAATGAGCAGTTCTTC. Full variable domain (missing parts from reference TRBV28 and TRBJ2-1): DVKVTQSSRYLVKRTGEKVFLECVQDMDHENMFWYRQDPGLGLRLIYFSYDVKMKEKGDIPEGYSVSREKKERFSLILESASTNQTSMYLCASSLRDRGYNEQFFGPGTRLTVL.

The V call is TRBV7-2, the J call TRBJ2-3, with 8 bases fitting TRBD2. The V segment lost 5 bases and the J segment 4 bases; nucleotides outside the gene matches: 11. The germline gives CDR1 SGHTA, CDR2 FQGNSA. The CDR3 extends over 16 amino acids. Written as DNA, the CDR3 is TGTGCCAGCAGCACCCTCCCGGGAGGGCTGGCAGATACGCAGTATTTT. It yields the protein CASSTLPGGLADTQYF.

The gene calls are TRBV6-6 and TRBJ1-1; no definite D call. CDR3 length equals 10 residues. V was trimmed by 5 bases and J by 5 bases, leaving 3 bases between them. CDR1 MNHNY and CDR2 SVGAGI come from the germline V gene (reference sequence). The CDR3 DNA sequence: TGTGCCAGCAGTGGAACTGAAGCTTTCTTT. This encodes CASSGTEAFF.

This clone was counted between two and nine times. The V call is TRBV5-4, the J call TRBJ1-1; D might be TRBD1 (5 bases). The CDR3 has 12 residues. V gave up 0 bases and J gave up 11 bases, with 11 bases separating them. Germline V CDR1 and CDR2: SGHNT, YYREEE (reference sequence). CDR3 amino acids: CASSLDRGRAFF. Here the CDR3 DNA reads TGTGCCAGCAGCTTGGATCGGGGCCGGGCTTTCTTT.

This clone was recorded a few times. V is TRBV18 and J is TRBJ2-1, with D possibly called TRBD1 or TRBD2 (5 bases each). V shed 6 bases and J shed 0 bases, with 15 bases lying between them. CDR3 size: 16 residues. Germline CDR1 and CDR2: KGHSH and LQKENI. As DNA, the CDR3 is TGTGCCAGCTCGCAACCGGGGCGAAGCTCCTACAATGAGCAGTTCTTC. This codes for CASSQPGRSSYNEQFF. The entire variable domain, with the rest obtained from reference TRBV18 and TRBJ2-1, is as follows: NAGVMQNPRHLVRRRGQEARLRCSPMKGHSHVYWYRQLPEEGLKFMVYLQKENIIDESGMPKERFSAEFPKEGPSILRIQQVVRGDSAAYFCASSQPGRSSYNEQFFGPGTRLTVL.

J is TRBJ2-2 and V is TRBV25-1; 10 bases line up with TRBD2. CDR3 length: 16 amino acids. Looked up from germline, CDR1 is MGHDK and CDR2 is SYGVNS. With V trimmed by 3 bases and J by 6 bases, 7 bases remained unmatched. The CDR3 nucleotides are TGTGCCAGCAGTGAGCCTAGCGGGAGTGGTGCCGGGGAGCTGTTTTTT. It yields the protein CASSEPSGSGAGELFF.

This clone was detected only a few times. The chain links TRBV7-2 to TRBJ1-2, with D possibly TRBD1 on 6 matching bases. Germline CDR1 and CDR2: SGHTA and FQGNSA. The germline V and J ends were trimmed by 2 bases and 2 bases, with 9 bases remaining between them. The CDR3 is made up of 14 amino acids. CDR3 sequence reads: CASSLRQENYGYTF. CDR3 bases: TGTGCCAGCAGCTTAAGACAGGAGAACTATGGCTACACCTTC. The full variable domain, in which reference TRBV7-2 and TRBJ1-2 provide the parts outside the CDR3, is GAGVSQSPSNKVTEKGKDVELRCDPISGHTALYWYRQSLGQGLEFLIYFQGNSAPDKSGLPSDRFSAERTGGSVSTLTIQRTQQEDSAVYLCASSLRQENYGYTFGSGTRLTVV.

The rearrangement joins TRBV29-1 to TRBJ2-5; D call uncertain. With 5 bases removed from V and 3 bases from J, the gap between germline ends came to 10 bases. The CDR3 has 12 amino acids. Per the germline V gene, CDR1 is SQVTM and CDR2 is ANQGSEA. The CDR3 bases are TGCAGCGTTCGAGGCCCTAAAGAGACCCAGTACTTC. This translates into CSVRGPKETQYF.

This clone has a handful of counts. The chain joins TRBV25-1 to TRBJ1-3, with no clear D. Germline lookup yields CDR1 MGHDK and CDR2 SYGVNS. This CDR3 spans 14 amino acids. Trimming left V 5 bases short and J 0 bases short, with 8 bases between. CDR3 coding DNA: TGTGCCAGCAGTCCGGCCGTCTCTGGAAACACCATATATTTT. This sequence encodes CASSPAVSGNTIYF.

The V call is TRBV7-9, the J call TRBJ2-1; TRBD1 matches at 7 bases. Trimming removed 6 bases from V and 6 bases from J; junction bases left unmatched: 8. The CDR3 spans 14 residues. Germline assignment: CDR1 SEHNR and CDR2 FQNEAQ (reference sequence). The CDR3 nucleotides are TGTGCCAGCAGTCTACAGGGGACAGTCAATGAGCAGTTCTTC. Protein sequence: CASSLQGTVNEQFF. Variable domain in full (rest from reference TRBV7-9 and TRBJ2-1): DTGVSQNPRHKITKRGQNVTFRCDPISEHNRLYWYRQTLGQGPEFLTYFQNEAQLEKSRLLSDRFSAERPKGSFSTLEIQRTEQGDSAMYLCASSLQGTVNEQFFGPGTRLTVL.

The chain employs TRBV7-9 and TRBJ2-7; D not resolved. This CDR3 comprises 12 residues. The V end was cut by 2 bases, the J end by 5 bases, with 7 bases between. Germline loops: CDR1 SEHNR, CDR2 FQNEAQ (reference sequence). The CDR3 DNA reads as TGTGCCAGCAGCTTATTAAGTAACGAGCAGTACTTC. It yields the protein CASSLLSNEQYF.

The table lists this clone with a count of one. J is TRBJ1-5 and V is TRBV19, with D possibly matching TRBD1 (5 bases). Trimming shortened V by 5 bases and J by 4 bases, and 15 bases separated the two germline ends. CDR3 length: 15 residues. Germline CDR1 LNHDA, CDR2 SQIVND (reference sequence). DNA of the CDR3: TGTGCCAGTAGTCCGGACTGGGGGAGGAATCAGCCCCAGCATTTT. Protein product: CASSPDWGRNQPQHF.

The chain couples TRBV5-8 to TRBJ2-2; possibly TRBD1 or TRBD2 for D (6 bases each). Trimming cost V 4 bases and J 3 bases, with 16 bases left between them. CDR1 is SGHTS and CDR2 is YDEGEE in the germline V gene. This CDR3 has 16 amino acids. CDR3 in DNA: TGTGCCAGCAGCCCTTTCCCCGGGGGCGACACCGGGGAGCTGTTTTTT. This sequence encodes CASSPFPGGDTGELFF.

This clone turned up a few times. The rearrangement uses TRBV9 and TRBJ2-1, with 8 bases that match TRBD1. Germline values: CDR1 SGDLS, CDR2 YYNGEE. The CDR3 contains 15 residues. The trim removed 4 bases at V and 4 bases at J, leaving 7 bases unmatched. CDR3: CASSTQGGFYNEQFF. CDR3 DNA sequence: TGTGCCAGCAGCACACAGGGGGGATTTTACAATGAGCAGTTCTTC.

This clone has a handful of counts. V is TRBV4-2 and J is TRBJ2-1, with TRBD2 matching 10 bases. The CDR3 is 16 residues long. The V and J ends lost 0 bases and 3 bases, in that order; junction bases with no gene match: 2. Germline V lookup: CDR1 LGHNA, CDR2 YNFKEQ. CDR3 bases: TGTGCCAGCAGCCAAGATTGGACTAGCGGCTACAATGAGCAGTTCTTC. Translating it yields CASSQDWTSGYNEQFF.

Notes on this clone: The junction differs from germline at one of its ends, possibly a read error. This chain links TRBV7-9 with TRBJ2-1, with a weak D call TRBD1 (6 bases). Germline lookup yields CDR1 SEHNR and CDR2 FQNEAQ (reference sequence). The CDR3 extends over 13 amino acids. CDR3 nucleotides: TGTGCCAGCACCTTAGTACAGGGCAGTGAGCAGTTCTTC. This translates into CASTLVQGSEQFF.

There are a few counts of this clone. J is TRBJ2-5 and V is TRBV7-9, with 10 bases that match TRBD1. The CDR3 consists of 14 residues. Trimming cost V 6 bases and J 1 base; bases outside gene matches: 2. Germline CDR1 SEHNR, CDR2 FQNEAQ (reference sequence). CDR3 sequence (DNA): TGTGCCAGCAGGACAGGGGGCCTCCAAGAGACCCAGTACTTC. This codes for CASRTGGLQETQYF. Based on the CDR3 plus reference TRBV7-9 and TRBJ2-5, the full variable domain is DTGVSQNPRHKITKRGQNVTFRCDPISEHNRLYWYRQTLGQGPEFLTYFQNEAQLEKSRLLSDRFSAERPKGSFSTLEIQRTEQGDSAMYLCASRTGGLQETQYFGPGTRLLVL.